This T cell receptor (beta chain) originates from a study of control samples from healthy donors and cancer patients (dated by TCRdb to 2020 to 2022). A note on this clone: Its antigen target is currently unknown. Base qualities are not provided; no much larger clone lies one nucleotide away.

Trimming takes 3 bases from V and 0 bases from J, and the germline ends sit 6 bases apart. According to the germline V gene (reference sequence), CDR1 reads DFQATT and CDR2 reads SNEGSKA. From the cysteine through the phenylalanine, the CDR3 covers 13 amino acids. CDR3 DNA is the only sequence kept; it has 39 bases, read in frame from the first base. The library relied on the immunoSEQ multiplex PCR assay. Not all clones reach the TCRdb copy of this immuneACCESS table, which keeps in-frame sequences only. Checked studies attribute under half of the gap to unresolved V genes and leave the rest unexplained. For this sample the table gives around 30,000 clones, of which roughly 92% were detected only once. The ten largest clones capture about 1.5% of the sample.

This TCR was sampled from a middle-aged man with colorectal cancer. Sequences were obtained from PBMCs. The V and J segments used are TRBV20-1 and TRBJ2-4; the D gene identity is not certain. The CDR3 region reads CSASAIAKNIQYF. In nucleotides, the sequence is TGCAGTGCTAGTGCCATAGCCAAAAACATTCAGTACTTC.